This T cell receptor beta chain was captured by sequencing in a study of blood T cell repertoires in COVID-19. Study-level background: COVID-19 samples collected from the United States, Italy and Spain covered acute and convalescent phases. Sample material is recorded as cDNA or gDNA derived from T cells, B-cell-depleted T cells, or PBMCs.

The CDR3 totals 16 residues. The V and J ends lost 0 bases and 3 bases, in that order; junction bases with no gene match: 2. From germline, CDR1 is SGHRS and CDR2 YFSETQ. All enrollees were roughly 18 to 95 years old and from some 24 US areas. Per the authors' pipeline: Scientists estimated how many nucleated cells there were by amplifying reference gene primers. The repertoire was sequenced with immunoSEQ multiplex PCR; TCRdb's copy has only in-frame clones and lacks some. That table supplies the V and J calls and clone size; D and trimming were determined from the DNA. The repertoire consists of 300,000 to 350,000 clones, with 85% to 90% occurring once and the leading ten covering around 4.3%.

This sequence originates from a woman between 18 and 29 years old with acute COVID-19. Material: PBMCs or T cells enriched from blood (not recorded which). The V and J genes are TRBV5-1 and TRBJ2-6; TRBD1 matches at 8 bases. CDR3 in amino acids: CASSLGQGNGANVLTF. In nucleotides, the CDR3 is TGCGCCAGCAGCTTGGGACAGGGGAATGGGGCCAACGTCCTGACTTTC.